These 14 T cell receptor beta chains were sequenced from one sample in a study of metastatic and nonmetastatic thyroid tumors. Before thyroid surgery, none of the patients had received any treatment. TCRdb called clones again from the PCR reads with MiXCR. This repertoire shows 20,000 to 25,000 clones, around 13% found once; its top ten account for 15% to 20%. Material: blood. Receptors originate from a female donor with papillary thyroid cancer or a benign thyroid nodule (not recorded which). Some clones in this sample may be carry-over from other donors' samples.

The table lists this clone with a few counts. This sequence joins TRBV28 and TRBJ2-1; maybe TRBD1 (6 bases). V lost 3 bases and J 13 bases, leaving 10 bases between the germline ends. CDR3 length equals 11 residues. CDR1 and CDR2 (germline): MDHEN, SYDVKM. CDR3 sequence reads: CASSLGAFQFF. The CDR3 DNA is TGTGCCAGCAGTTTGGGGGCCTTCCAGTTCTTC.

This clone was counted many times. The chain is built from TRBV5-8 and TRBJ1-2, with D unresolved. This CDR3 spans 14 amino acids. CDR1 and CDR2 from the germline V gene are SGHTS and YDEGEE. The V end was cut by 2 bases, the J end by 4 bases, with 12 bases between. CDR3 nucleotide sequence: TGTGCCAGCAGCTTTGGAGGGTCGGCCTATGGCTACACCTTC. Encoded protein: CASSFGGSAYGYTF.

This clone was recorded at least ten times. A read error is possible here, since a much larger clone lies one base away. CDR3 sequence: CASSPGDTDTQYF. DNA for the CDR3: TGCGCCAGCAGCCCCGGGGACACAGATACGCAGTATTTT. The V and J genes are TRBV5-1 and TRBJ2-3; TRBD2 is a possible D gene (5 bases). CDR1 SGHRS and CDR2 YFSETQ come from the germline V gene. The V end lost 4 bases, the J end lost 2 bases, and 8 bases lay between the germline ends. This CDR3 has 13 amino acids.

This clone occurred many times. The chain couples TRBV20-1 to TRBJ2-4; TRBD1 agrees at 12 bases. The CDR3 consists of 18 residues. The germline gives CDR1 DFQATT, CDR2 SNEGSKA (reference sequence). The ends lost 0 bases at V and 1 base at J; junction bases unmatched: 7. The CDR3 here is CSAREGRGTGGAKNIQYF. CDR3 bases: TGCAGTGCTAGAGAAGGGAGGGGGACAGGGGGCGCCAAAAACATTCAGTACTTC.

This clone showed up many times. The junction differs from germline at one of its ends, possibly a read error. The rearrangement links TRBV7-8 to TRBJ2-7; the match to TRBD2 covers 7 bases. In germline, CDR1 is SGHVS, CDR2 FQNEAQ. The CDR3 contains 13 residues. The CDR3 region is CASNPHGKWGGNF. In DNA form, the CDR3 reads TGTGCCAGCAACCCCCACGGGAAGTGGGGGGGGAACTTC. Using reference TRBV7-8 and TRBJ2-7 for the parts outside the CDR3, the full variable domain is GAGVSQSPRYKVAKRGQDVALRCDPISGHVSLFWYQQALGQGPEFLTYFQNEAQLDKSGLPSDRFFAERPEGSVSTLKIQRTQQEDSAVYLCASNPHGKWGGNFGPGTRLTVT.

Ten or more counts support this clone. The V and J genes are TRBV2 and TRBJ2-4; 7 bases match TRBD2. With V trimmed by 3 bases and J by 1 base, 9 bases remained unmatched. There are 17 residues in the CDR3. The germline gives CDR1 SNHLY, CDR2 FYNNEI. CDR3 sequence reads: CASSDGRGEGAKNIQYF. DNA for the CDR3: TGTGCCAGCAGTGATGGCCGGGGGGAGGGGGCCAAAAACATTCAGTACTTC.

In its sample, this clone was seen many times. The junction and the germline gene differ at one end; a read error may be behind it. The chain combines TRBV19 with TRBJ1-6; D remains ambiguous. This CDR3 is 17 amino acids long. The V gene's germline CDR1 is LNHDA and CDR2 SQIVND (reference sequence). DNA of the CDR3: TGTGCCGGTAGTAGTGACGGACCAAGCTCCTATAATTCACCCCTCCACTTT. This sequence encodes CAGSSDGPSSYNSPLHF.

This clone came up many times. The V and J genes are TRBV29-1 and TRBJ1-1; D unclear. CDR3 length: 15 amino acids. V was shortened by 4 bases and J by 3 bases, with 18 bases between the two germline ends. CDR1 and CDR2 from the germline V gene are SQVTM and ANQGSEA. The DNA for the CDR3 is TGCAGCGTTGCCCCAAGGAAAGTCGGGGACACTGAAGCTTTCTTT. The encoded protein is CSVAPRKVGDTEAFF.

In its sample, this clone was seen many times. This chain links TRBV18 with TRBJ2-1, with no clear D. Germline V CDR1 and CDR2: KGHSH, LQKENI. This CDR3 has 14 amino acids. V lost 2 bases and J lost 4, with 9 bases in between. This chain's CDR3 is CASSPGQNYNEQFF. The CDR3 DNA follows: TGTGCCAGCTCACCAGGGCAGAATTACAATGAGCAGTTCTTC.

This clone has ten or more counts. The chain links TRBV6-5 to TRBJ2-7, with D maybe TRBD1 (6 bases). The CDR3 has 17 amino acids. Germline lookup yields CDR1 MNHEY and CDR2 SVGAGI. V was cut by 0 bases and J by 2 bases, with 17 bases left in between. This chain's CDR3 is CASSYSYVVDSAYEQYF. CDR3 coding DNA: TGTGCCAGCAGTTACTCGTACGTAGTGGACAGCGCCTACGAGCAGTACTTC.

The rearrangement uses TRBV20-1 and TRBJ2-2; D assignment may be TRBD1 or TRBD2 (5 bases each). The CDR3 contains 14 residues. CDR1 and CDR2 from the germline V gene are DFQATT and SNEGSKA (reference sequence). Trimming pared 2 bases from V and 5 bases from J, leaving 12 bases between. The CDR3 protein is CSARLPGPTGELFF. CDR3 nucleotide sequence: TGCAGTGCTAGACTTCCGGGGCCGACCGGGGAGCTGTTTTTT.

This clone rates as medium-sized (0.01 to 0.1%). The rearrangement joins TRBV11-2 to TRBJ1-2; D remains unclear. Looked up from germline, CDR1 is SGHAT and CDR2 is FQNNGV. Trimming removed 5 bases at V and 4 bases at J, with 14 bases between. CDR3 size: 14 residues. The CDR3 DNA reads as TGTGCCAGCAGCCTCCCGACGGCGCCCTATGGCTACACCTTC. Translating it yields CASSLPTAPYGYTF.

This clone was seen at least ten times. CDR3: CASSIPGNYGYTF. CDR3 coding DNA: TGTGCCAGTAGTATCCCAGGGAACTATGGCTACACCTTC. V usage is TRBV19 and J usage is TRBJ1-2; the D gene is possibly TRBD1 (5 bases). The V gene's germline CDR1 is LNHDA and CDR2 SQIVND (reference sequence). The CDR3 totals 13 residues. Trimming stripped 3 bases from V and 2 bases from J, with 7 bases between. The whole variable domain, remainder taken from reference TRBV19 and TRBJ1-2, is DGGITQSPKYLFRKEGQNVTLSCEQNLNHDAMYWYRQDPGQGLRLIYYSQIVNDFQKGDIAEGYSVSREKKESFPLTVTSAQKNPTAFYLCASSIPGNYGYTFGSGTRLTVV.

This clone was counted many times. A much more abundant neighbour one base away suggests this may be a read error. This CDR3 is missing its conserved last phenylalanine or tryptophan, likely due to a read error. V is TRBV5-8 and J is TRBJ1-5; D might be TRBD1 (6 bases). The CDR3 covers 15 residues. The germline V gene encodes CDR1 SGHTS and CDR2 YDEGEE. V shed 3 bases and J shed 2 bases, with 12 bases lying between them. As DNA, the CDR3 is TGTGCCAGCAGCTCAGAACAGGGTCGCAATCAGCCCCAGCATTTA. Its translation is CASSSEQGRNQPQHL.